This passage covers 31 T cell receptor beta chains from one sample sequenced in a study of T cells in Graves' hyperthyroidism and ophthalmopathy. RNA transcripts yielded amplified TCR beta CDR3 regions. HTBI primers were the set used in a first-round RT-PCR of the TCR CDR3. TCRdb re-analysed the multiplex PCR reads in MiXCR, keeping a single row per CDR3 protein. The sample holds hundreds of thousands of distinct CDR3 sequences, about 45% seen once. The specimen was peripheral blood or thyroid tissue (not recorded which). Receptor source: an adult man with Graves' disease, either hyperthyroidism or ophthalmopathy (not recorded which).

V is TRBV25-1 and J is TRBJ1-1; no reliable D call. V was cut by 2 bases and J by 5 bases, with 9 bases left in between. Looked up from germline, CDR1 is MGHDK and CDR2 is SYGVNS. CDR3 length: 13 residues. CDR3 amino acids: CASSEAGKTEAFF. In DNA, the CDR3 is TGTGCCAGCAGTGAAGCGGGTAAGACTGAAGCTTTCTTT.

V gene TRBV2 combines with J gene TRBJ2-7; 12 bases are shared with TRBD2. V lost 8 bases and J lost 4; bases outside the gene matches: 9. This CDR3 is 15 amino acids long. Germline assignment: CDR1 SNHLY and CDR2 FYNNEI. Written as DNA, the CDR3 is TGTGCCAGCCGGCTGGGACTAGCGGGTTTTTACGAGCAGTACTTC. Protein: CASRLGLAGFYEQYF.

This chain uses TRBV24-1 with TRBJ2-5; D call uncertain. Trimming removed 4 bases at V and 11 bases at J, with 7 bases between. The CDR3 extends over 10 amino acids. Germline V gene lookup returns CDR1 KGHDR and CDR2 SFDVKD. The CDR3: CATSDPRQYF. CDR3 nucleotide sequence: TGTGCCACCAGTGACCCTAGACAGTACTTC.

The genes are TRBV11-1 and TRBJ2-7; TRBD2 agrees at 13 bases. The V gene's germline CDR1 is SGHAT and CDR2 FQDESV (reference sequence). The CDR3 totals 16 residues. V lost 5 bases, J lost 5 bases, and 9 bases stayed unmatched. CDR3 sequence: CASSIWTSGSFNEQYF. The CDR3 DNA reads as TGTGCCAGCAGCATCTGGACTAGCGGGAGTTTCAACGAGCAGTACTTC.

This clonotype has a count of ten or more. J is TRBJ1-1 and V is TRBV10-3; the D is unclear. The germline V and J ends were trimmed by 6 bases and 1 base, with 9 bases remaining between them. The CDR3 spans 13 residues. CDR1 ENHRY and CDR2 SYGVKD come from the germline V gene. The chain's CDR3 is CAIRVTENTEAFF. CDR3 coding DNA: TGTGCCATCAGGGTGACGGAGAACACTGAAGCTTTCTTT.

This clonotype was seen more than once but under ten times. The J gene is TRBJ2-7, the V gene TRBV2; 9 nucleotides line up with TRBD1. Germline V gene lookup returns CDR1 SNHLY and CDR2 FYNNEI. The CDR3 runs 13 residues. The junction had 4 bases not matched to a gene; V was cut back by 7 bases and J by 3 bases. CDR3 nucleotides: TGTGCCAGCACCGGGACAGGGTACTACGAGCAGTACTTC. Its protein product is CASTGTGYYEQYF.

This clonotype came up many times. This chain uses TRBV7-2 with TRBJ2-5; possible D gene TRBD2, 7 bases. Germline V gene lookup returns CDR1 SGHTA and CDR2 FQGNSA. With 1 base removed from V and 5 bases from J, the gap between germline ends came to 17 bases. The CDR3 spans 16 residues. This CDR3 is CASSLGRGAFGETQYF. CDR3 DNA sequence: TGTGCCAGCAGCTTAGGCCGGGGGGCCTTCGGTGAGACCCAGTACTTC.

This clonotype was seen more than once but under ten times. The CDR3 DNA reads as TGTGCCAGCAGTTACTTGGGACAGGGGATCGAGCAGTACTTC. Protein: CASSYLGQGIEQYF. This sequence joins TRBV6-5 and TRBJ2-7, with 10 positions matching TRBD1. Germline V gene lookup returns CDR1 MNHEY and CDR2 SVGAGI. This CDR3 has 14 residues. The trim removed 1 base at V and 6 bases at J, leaving 3 bases unmatched.

About this clonotype itself: At one end, the junction sequence differs from germline, possibly due to a read error. The chain combines TRBV10-2 with TRBJ1-2, with D unresolved. The V gene's germline CDR1 is WSHSY and CDR2 SAAADI. This CDR3 has 12 amino acids. CDR3 sequence (DNA): TGTGCCATCAGTGATTCCGACTATGGCTACACCTTC. Its protein is CAISDSDYGYTF.

This clonotype has just a few counts. The junction departs from germline at one end; a sequencing error may be responsible. V and J are TRBV3-1 and TRBJ1-5; weak D call: TRBD1 (6 bases). The CDR3 is 17 amino acids. From germline, CDR1 is LGHDT and CDR2 YNNKEL (reference sequence). The CDR3 reads CASSQGGSIGGNQPQHF. CDR3 bases: TGCGCCAGCAGCCAAGGGGGGTCGATAGGGGGCAATCAGCCCCAGCATTTT. Complete variable domain (other parts from reference TRBV3-1 and TRBJ1-5): DTAVSQTPKYLVTQMGNDKSIKCEQNLGHDTMYWYKQDSKKFLKIMFSYNNKELIINETVPNRFSPKSPDKAHLNLHINSLELGDSAVYFCASSQGGSIGGNQPQHFGDGTRLSIL.

On this clonotype: A much more abundant neighbour one base away suggests this may be a read error. The chain employs TRBV7-9 and TRBJ2-7; D is possibly TRBD1 (5 bases). V lost 5 bases, J lost 5 bases, and 10 bases lay in between. The CDR3 has 12 amino acids. Germline loops: CDR1 SEHNR, CDR2 FQNEAQ (reference sequence). The CDR3 sequence is CASSPGRDEQYF. The CDR3 bases are TGTGCCAGCAGCCCAGGCAGGGACGAGCAGTACTTC.

V and J are TRBV12-3 or TRBV12-4 and TRBJ1-4, with D possibly being TRBD1 (5 bases). Trimming shortened V by 5 bases and J by 7 bases, and 23 bases separated the two germline ends. The CDR3 is made up of 17 amino acids. As DNA, the CDR3 is TGTGCCAGCAGTGGCAGGACACACACGGGAGACGCTGAAAAACTGTTTTTT. Protein product: CASSGRTHTGDAEKLFF.

The genes are TRBV25-1 and TRBJ2-7, with a possible D match to TRBD1 (5 bases). This CDR3 spans 14 amino acids. V lost 6 bases and J lost 3, with 15 bases in between. Germline V gene lookup returns CDR1 MGHDK and CDR2 SYGVNS. The CDR3 protein is CASSLSDRFYEQYF. The CDR3 DNA is TGTGCCAGCAGCCTTTCAGACAGATTCTACGAGCAGTACTTC.

This clonotype has more than one count but fewer than ten. The chain recombines TRBV19 with TRBJ1-5; 9 bases align to TRBD1. Trimming took 5 bases from V and 6 from J; bases not matched to a gene: 8. Germline V gives CDR1 LNHDA, CDR2 SQIVND (reference sequence). The CDR3 spans 15 residues. The CDR3 here is CASSVPGQGTQPQHF. For the CDR3, the DNA is TGTGCCAGTAGTGTGCCGGGACAGGGAACTCAGCCCCAGCATTTT. The full variable domain, its missing parts supplied by reference TRBV19 and TRBJ1-5, is DGGITQSPKYLFRKEGQNVTLSCEQNLNHDAMYWYRQDPGQGLRLIYYSQIVNDFQKGDIAEGYSVSREKKESFPLTVTSAQKNPTAFYLCASSVPGQGTQPQHFGDGTRLSIL.

With regard to this clonotype: A much larger clone lies one base from this, so it may be a read error. The chain is built from TRBV24-1 and TRBJ1-5; TRBD1 aligns across 8 bases. Germline CDR1 and CDR2: KGHDR and SFDVKD. The ends lost 12 bases at V and 4 bases at J; junction bases unmatched: 16. This CDR3 is built from 16 residues. CDR3 DNA: TGTGCCCACCAGCCAAATAACCGGACAGGGAATCAGCCCCAGCATTTT. Protein: CAHQPNNRTGNQPQHF.

This chain links TRBV7-8 with TRBJ1-6; D is uncertain. Germline V lookup: CDR1 SGHVS, CDR2 FQNEAQ. Trimming took off 8 bases at V and 13 bases at J, with 18 bases between the two ends. This CDR3 spans 13 amino acids. The CDR3 sequence is CASFPDTLGPLHF. The CDR3 DNA reads as TGTGCCAGCTTCCCCGATACGTTAGGCCCCCTCCACTTT.

This clonotype was seen a few times. The gene calls are TRBV2 and TRBJ1-6; D gene unclear. Trimming cost V 6 bases and J 4 bases, with 7 bases left between them. The germline V gene has CDR1 SNHLY and CDR2 FYNNEI. The CDR3 consists of 13 residues. The chain's CDR3 is CASSRVYNSPLHF. CDR3 sequence (DNA): TGTGCCAGCAGCCGCGTGTATAATTCACCCCTCCACTTT.

This clonotype was observed many times. The genes are TRBV7-3 and TRBJ1-6; D is unclear. Germline V lookup: CDR1 SGHTA, CDR2 FQGTGA. Trimming pared 4 bases from V and 5 bases from J, leaving 6 bases between. The CDR3 is 13 amino acids. The CDR3 here is CASSSSNNSPLHF. For the CDR3, the DNA is TGTGCCAGCAGCTCCTCAAATAATTCACCCCTCCACTTT.

In its sample, this clonotype was seen a few times. This chain uses TRBV12-5 with TRBJ2-5; D is possibly TRBD1 (5 bases). V lost 1 base to trimming and J lost 1 base, with 7 bases between them. Germline CDR1 and CDR2: LGHNT and FRNRAP. This CDR3 region has 14 residues. The CDR3 DNA reads as TGTGCTAGTGGTTTGGGACAGCCCCAAGAGACCCAGTACTTC. Translated: CASGLGQPQETQYF.

The chain has TRBV5-1 and TRBJ1-5; unclear D gene. V lost 4 bases, J lost 6 bases, and 17 bases lay in between. The CDR3 is 15 amino acids. Germline V CDR1 and CDR2: SGHRS, YFSETQ. CDR3: CASSPGSQGSQPQHF. As DNA, the CDR3 is TGCGCCAGCAGCCCGGGGAGTCAAGGGAGTCAGCCCCAGCATTTT.

This clonotype was recorded a few times. The rearrangement links TRBV11-3 to TRBJ1-1, with D uncertain. Trimming took off 1 base at V and 11 bases at J, with 14 bases between the two ends. The CDR3 consists of 13 residues. Per the germline V gene, CDR1 is SGHNT and CDR2 is YENEEA. The DNA for the CDR3 is TGTGCCAGCAGCTTAGGGGTCGCCCGGGAGGCTTTCTTT. The encoded protein is CASSLGVAREAFF.

This clonotype was counted once. This chain uses TRBV15 with TRBJ2-5; D is perhaps TRBD1 or TRBD2 (5 bases each). Trimming pared 5 bases from V and 5 bases from J, leaving 18 bases between. Germline assignment: CDR1 LNHNV and CDR2 YYDKDF (reference sequence). CDR3 length: 15 amino acids. The CDR3 DNA follows: TGTGCCACCAGCGCCGGGGCCCAGCCCGCTGAGACCCAGTACTTC. Translating gives CATSAGAQPAETQYF. Looking up the rest from reference TRBV15 and TRBJ2-5 gives the full variable domain: DAMVIQNPRYQVTQFGKPVTLSCSQTLNHNVMYWYQQKSSQAPKLLFHYYDKDFNNEADTPDNFQSRRPNTSFCFLDIRSPGLGDTAMYLCATSAGAQPAETQYFGPGTRLLVL.

This clonotype was seen at least ten times. This chain uses TRBV2 with TRBJ1-2; D is uncertain. Trimming left V 0 bases short and J 9 bases short, with 14 bases between. The CDR3 spans 14 residues. CDR1 and CDR2 (germline): SNHLY, FYNNEI. The CDR3 sequence is CASSEAVRSGRYTF. The CDR3 bases are TGTGCCAGCAGTGAAGCGGTCAGGTCCGGACGCTACACCTTC.

V usage is TRBV7-9 and J usage is TRBJ1-4; 11 positions agree with TRBD1. Germline lookup yields CDR1 SEHNR and CDR2 FQNEAQ (reference sequence). There are 16 residues in the CDR3. V was clipped by 3 bases and J by 5 bases; unmatched bases: 5. CDR3 sequence: CASSFRDRGENEKLFF. CDR3 coding DNA: TGTGCCAGCAGCTTCCGGGACAGGGGGGAGAATGAAAAACTGTTTTTT.

The V call is TRBV10-3, the J call TRBJ1-1; TRBD1 matches at 8 bases. J gave up 1 base and V 2 bases, and 9 bases lay outside the gene matches. This CDR3 contains 17 residues. Per the germline V gene, CDR1 is ENHRY and CDR2 is SYGVKD. The CDR3 loop is CAISELDRGRGNTEAFF. CDR3 sequence (DNA): TGTGCCATCAGTGAGCTCGACAGGGGCCGGGGGAACACTGAAGCTTTCTTT.

The chain joins TRBV9 to TRBJ2-5; TRBD2 matches at 7 bases. Trimming removed 4 bases from V and 1 base from J; junction bases left unmatched: 13. The CDR3 is 17 residues long. Germline V gene sequence: CDR1 SGDLS, CDR2 YYNGEE. CDR3 DNA sequence: TGTGCCAGCAGCCCCCGTGGGGTCCAGCGGGGCCAAGAGACCCAGTACTTC. Protein sequence: CASSPRGVQRGQETQYF.

The chain uses TRBV2 and TRBJ1-5; 7 nucleotides agree with TRBD1. From germline, CDR1 is SNHLY and CDR2 FYNNEI. The CDR3 contains 14 residues. The junction had 6 bases not matched to a gene; V was cut back by 3 bases and J by 7 bases. CDR3 nucleotide sequence: TGTGCCAGCAGTGACAAGACAGGGTTGCAGCCCCAGCATTTT. Its translation: CASSDKTGLQPQHF.

This clonotype was found many times. The chain uses TRBV24-1 and TRBJ2-5, with D tentatively TRBD2 (6 bases). Trimming took off 6 bases at V and 3 bases at J, with 10 bases between the two ends. Germline values: CDR1 KGHDR, CDR2 SFDVKD. The CDR3 totals 13 residues. Written as DNA, the CDR3 is TGTGCCACCAGTAGCAGGAGGGAAGAGACCCAGTACTTC. Its translation is CATSSRREETQYF.

This chain connects TRBV30 to TRBJ2-5; 8 positions agree with TRBD2. This CDR3 comprises 14 residues. Germline V gives CDR1 GTSNPN, CDR2 SVGIG (reference sequence). V lost 0 bases and J lost 5; bases outside the gene matches: 5. CDR3 region: CAWSVRRGAETQYF. The CDR3 region has the DNA TGTGCCTGGAGTGTACGGCGGGGGGCCGAGACCCAGTACTTC.

A remark on this clonotype: Since the CDR3 does not end with the conserved phenylalanine or tryptophan, this likely comes from a read error. V gene TRBV10-1 combines with J gene TRBJ1-1; 11 bases agree with TRBD1. This CDR3 has 15 amino acids. V dropped 7 bases and J dropped 5; count of bases not matched to a gene: 9. Germline V gene lookup returns CDR1 WNHNN and CDR2 SYGVQD (reference sequence). The DNA of the CDR3 is TGCGCCAGCATTATGCCGGGACAGGGGGTTACTGAAGCTTTCCTT. It codes for CASIMPGQGVTEAFL.

This clonotype was picked up a small number of times. This chain connects TRBV2 to TRBJ1-2; D is perhaps TRBD1 (6 bases). The germline V gene has CDR1 SNHLY and CDR2 FYNNEI. Trimming pared 4 bases from V and 1 base from J, leaving 16 bases between. The CDR3 contains 16 residues. CDR3 bases: TGTGCCAGCAGTGCAGGACAGCCGCCCAATAACTATGGCTACACCTTC. Protein product: CASSAGQPPNNYGYTF.